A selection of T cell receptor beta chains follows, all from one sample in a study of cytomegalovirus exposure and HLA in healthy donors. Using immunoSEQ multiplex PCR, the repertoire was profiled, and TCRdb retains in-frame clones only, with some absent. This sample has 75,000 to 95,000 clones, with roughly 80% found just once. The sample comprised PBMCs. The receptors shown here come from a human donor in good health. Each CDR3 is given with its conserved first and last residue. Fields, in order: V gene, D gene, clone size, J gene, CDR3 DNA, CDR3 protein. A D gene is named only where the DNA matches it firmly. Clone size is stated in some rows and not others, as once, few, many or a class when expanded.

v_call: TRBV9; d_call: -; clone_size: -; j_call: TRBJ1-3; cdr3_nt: TGTGCCAGCAGCGTAGCCTACGCCCTTTCTGGAAACACCATATATTTT; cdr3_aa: CASSVAYALSGNTIYF
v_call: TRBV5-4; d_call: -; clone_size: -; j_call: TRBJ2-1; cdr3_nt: TGTGCCAGCAGCGAACGGACTGAGAATGAGCAGTTCTTC; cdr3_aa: CASSERTENEQFF
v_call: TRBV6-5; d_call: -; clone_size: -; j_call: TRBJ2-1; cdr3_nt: TGTGCCAGCACCGCGAGGGGGGGGGCCCACAATGAGCAGTTCTTC; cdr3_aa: CASTARGGAHNEQFF
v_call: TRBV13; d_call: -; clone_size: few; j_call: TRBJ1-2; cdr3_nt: TGTGCCAGCAGCTTGGGGTTGACCCCGCGGGGTGGCTACCCCTTC; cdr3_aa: CASSLGLTPRGGYPF
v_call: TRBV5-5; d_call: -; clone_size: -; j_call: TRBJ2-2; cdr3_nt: TGTGCCAGCAGCTTGACCAGGGGCGCGAACACCGGGGAGCTGTTTTTT; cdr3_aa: CASSLTRGANTGELFF
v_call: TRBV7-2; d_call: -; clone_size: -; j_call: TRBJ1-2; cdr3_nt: TGTGCCAGCAGTCTTAGGTCAGGGGTTGGTGGCTACACCTTC; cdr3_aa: CASSLRSGVGGYTF
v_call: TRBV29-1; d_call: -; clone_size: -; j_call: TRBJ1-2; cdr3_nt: TGCAGCGTACAGGGAAGGAGAAACTATGGCTACACCTTC; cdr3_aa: CSVQGRRNYGYTF
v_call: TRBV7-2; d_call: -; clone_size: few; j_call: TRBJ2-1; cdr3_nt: TGTGCCAGCAGCTCCAGCTCCTACAATGAGCAGTTCTTC; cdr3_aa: CASSSSSYNEQFF
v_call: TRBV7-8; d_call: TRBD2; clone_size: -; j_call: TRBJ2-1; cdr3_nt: TGTGCCAGCAGCTTATTTAGCGGGGGTAATGAGCAGTTCTTC; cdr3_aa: CASSLFSGGNEQFF
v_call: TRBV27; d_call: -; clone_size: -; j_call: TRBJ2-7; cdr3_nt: TGTGCCAGCAGTTTGGGGGACACTTCCTACGAGCAGTACTTC; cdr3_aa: CASSLGDTSYEQYF
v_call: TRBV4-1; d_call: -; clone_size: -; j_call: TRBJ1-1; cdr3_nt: TGCGCCAGCAGCCCCCGCGGGGCCGGCACTGAAGCTTTCTTT; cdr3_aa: CASSPRGAGTEAFF
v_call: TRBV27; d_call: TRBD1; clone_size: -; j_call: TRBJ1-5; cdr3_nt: TGTGCCAGCAGTCCCAGGGGGAATCAGCCCCAGCATTTT; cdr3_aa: CASSPRGNQPQHF
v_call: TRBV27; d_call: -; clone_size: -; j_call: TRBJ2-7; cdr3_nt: TGTGCCAGCAGTTTAACAGGGCGGACCCCTTACGAGCAGTACTTC; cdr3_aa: CASSLTGRTPYEQYF
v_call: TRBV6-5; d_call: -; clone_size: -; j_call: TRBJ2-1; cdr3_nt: TGTGCCAGCACCCCCCGGCAGGGCACCTACAATGAGCAGTTCTTC; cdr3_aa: CASTPRQGTYNEQFF
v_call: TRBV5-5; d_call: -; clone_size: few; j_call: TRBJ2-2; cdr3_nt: TGTGCCAGCATCCCCAGCGCACGTTACACCGGGGAGCTGTTTTTT; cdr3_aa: CASIPSARYTGELFF
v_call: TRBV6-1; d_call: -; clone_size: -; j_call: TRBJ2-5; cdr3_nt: TGTGCCAGCAGCCTGCCTCAGGGGGGAGAGACCCAGTACTTC; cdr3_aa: CASSLPQGGETQYF
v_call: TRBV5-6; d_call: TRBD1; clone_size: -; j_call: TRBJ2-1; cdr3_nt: TGTGCCAGCAGCTTGCGGGACAGATATAACAATGAGCAGTTCTTC; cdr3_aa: CASSLRDRYNNEQFF
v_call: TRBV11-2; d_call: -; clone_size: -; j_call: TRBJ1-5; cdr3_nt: TGTGCCAGCAGCTTAGAGGGCTTGAATCAGCCCCAGCATTTT; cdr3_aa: CASSLEGLNQPQHF
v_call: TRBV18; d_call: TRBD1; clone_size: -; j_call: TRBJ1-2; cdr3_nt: TGTGCCAGCTCACCCTACCAGGGGGCGCACAACTATGGCTACACCTTC; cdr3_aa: CASSPYQGAHNYGYTF
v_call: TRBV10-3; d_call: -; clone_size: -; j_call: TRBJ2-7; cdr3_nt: TGTGCCATCAGTGAGTCGAGGCACTCCTACGAGCAGTACTTC; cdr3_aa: CAISESRHSYEQYF
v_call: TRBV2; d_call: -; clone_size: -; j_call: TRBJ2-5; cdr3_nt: TGTGCCAGCAGTCCTAGACGGGGGTGGGAGACCCAGTACTTC; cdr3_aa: CASSPRRGWETQYF
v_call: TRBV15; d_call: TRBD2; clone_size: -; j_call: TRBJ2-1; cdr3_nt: TGTGCCACCAGCTCGAATAGCGGGGGGGCTTACAATGAGCAGTTCTTC; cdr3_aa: CATSSNSGGAYNEQFF
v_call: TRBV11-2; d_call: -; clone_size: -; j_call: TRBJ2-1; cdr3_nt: TGTGCCAGCAGCTTAGAATGGGGGGGCGAATACTACAATGAGCAGTTCTTC; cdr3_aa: CASSLEWGGEYYNEQFF
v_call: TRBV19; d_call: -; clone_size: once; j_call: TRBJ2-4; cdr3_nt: TGTGCCAGTAGGCGACAGGGACTTAGCCAAAACATTCAGTACTTC; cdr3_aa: CASRRQGLSQNIQYF
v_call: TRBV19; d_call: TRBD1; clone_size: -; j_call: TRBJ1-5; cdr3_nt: TGTGCCAGTAGTATGAGGACAGGGGCACGCAATCAGCCCCAGAATTTT; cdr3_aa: CASSMRTGARNQPQNF
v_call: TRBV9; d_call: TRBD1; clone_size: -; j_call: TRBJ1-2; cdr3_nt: TGTGCCAGCAGCACACCTACAGGGGTGCGAGGCTACACCTTC; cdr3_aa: CASSTPTGVRGYTF
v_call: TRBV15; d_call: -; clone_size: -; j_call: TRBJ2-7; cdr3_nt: TGTGCCACCAGCCCCCCCCCACGACAGGACACCTACGAGCAGTACTTC; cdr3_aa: CATSPPPRQDTYEQYF
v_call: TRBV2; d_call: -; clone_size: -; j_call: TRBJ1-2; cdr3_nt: TGTGCCAGCAAACCAGGGGTCTATGGCTACACCTTC; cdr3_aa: CASKPGVYGYTF
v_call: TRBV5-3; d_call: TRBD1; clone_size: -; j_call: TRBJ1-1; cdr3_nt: TGTGCCAGAAGCGCCTACAGGGGACGCTTGAACACTGAAGCTTTCTTT; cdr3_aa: CARSAYRGRLNTEAFF
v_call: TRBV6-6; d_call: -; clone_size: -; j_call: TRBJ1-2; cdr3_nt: TGTGCCAGCAGTTACTATGGGGGGGTAAGGAAGGGTGGCTACACCTTC; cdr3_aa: CASSYYGGVRKGGYTF
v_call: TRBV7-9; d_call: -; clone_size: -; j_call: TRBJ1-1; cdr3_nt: TGTGCCAGCAGCCCTCTCAGGGAAGAGAGTGAAGCTTTCTTT; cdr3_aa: CASSPLREESEAFF
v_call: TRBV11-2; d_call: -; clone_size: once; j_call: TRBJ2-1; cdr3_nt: TGTGCCAGCAGCTTGGGGCGTTACTTGGGCAATGAGCAGTTCTTC; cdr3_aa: CASSLGRYLGNEQFF